This entry lists 27 T cell receptor beta chains sequenced from one sample in a study of T-cell memory formation after mild COVID-19 (dated by TCRdb to about 2021). Preparation of the library involved 5' RACE. Sequencing used an Illumina NovaSeq 6000. The public reads were reprocessed in TCRdb via fastp at Q25 and MiXCR, keeping in-frame beta chains. Here each entry gathers all rows of one CDR3 protein and keeps the most common genes and DNA. The sample table contains about 7,100 distinct CDR3 sequences; only one count was recorded for around 58% of them. 2.5% of the sample lies in the top ten. Specimen: PBMCs or a T cell subset sorted from them (not recorded which). Receptors were obtained from an adult who had mild COVID-19 (a few samples of this study predate the infection). The sample titles of this study are shuffled in the database, so cell type and time point are left out.

The rearrangement uses TRBV7-9 and TRBJ2-1; no clear D. V lost 1 base to trimming and J lost 9 bases, with 10 bases between them. The CDR3 totals 13 residues. Germline assignment: CDR1 SEHNR and CDR2 FQNEAQ (reference sequence). DNA for the CDR3: TGTGCCAGCAGCTTAGAGGGAAAGGCTGAGCAGTTCTTC. Its protein is CASSLEGKAEQFF.

The chain recombines TRBV4-1 with TRBJ2-7; 9 positions match TRBD2. This CDR3 is built from 15 residues. Germline V gene lookup returns CDR1 MGHRA and CDR2 YSYEKL. Losses at the gene ends were 1 base for V and 6 bases for J; bases not matched to a gene: 7. The CDR3 DNA sequence: TGCGCCAGCAGCCAAGCTAGCGGGACGCGGGGCGAGCAGTACTTC. As protein: CASSQASGTRGEQYF.

V gene TRBV7-9 combines with J gene TRBJ2-1; D is possibly TRBD2 (5 bases). This CDR3 is 11 amino acids long. The germline V gene has CDR1 SEHNR and CDR2 FQNEAQ (reference sequence). V was clipped by 3 bases and J by 12 bases, with 9 bases between them. The CDR3 protein is CASSLGVGQFF. Written as DNA, the CDR3 is TGTGCCAGCAGCTTGGGAGTGGGGCAGTTCTTC.

In its sample, this clonotype is medium-sized. The chain recombines TRBV2 with TRBJ2-5, with 10 bases matching TRBD1. Unmatched junction bases numbered 8, after V lost 8 bases and J lost 5 bases. The CDR3 length is 14 residues. Germline V lookup: CDR1 SNHLY, CDR2 FYNNEI. The CDR3 nucleotides are TGTGCCAGCCCCGGGACAGGGGCAAGGGAGACCCAGTACTTC. It translates to CASPGTGARETQYF.

By sample fraction, this clonotype is medium-sized. The gene calls are TRBV5-5 and TRBJ1-1; no clear D gene. The CDR3 extends over 13 amino acids. Germline CDR1 SGHKS, CDR2 YYEKEE (reference sequence). Trimming took 2 bases from V and 2 from J, leaving 7 bases between them. This CDR3 reads CASSFALNTEAFF. DNA of the CDR3: TGTGCCAGCAGCTTCGCTCTCAACACTGAAGCTTTCTTT.

Within the sample, this clonotype is medium-sized. The chain is built from TRBV12-3 or TRBV12-4 and TRBJ2-5; a possible D gene is TRBD2 (5 bases). V lost 10 bases, J lost 3 bases, and 15 bases lay in between. CDR3 length: 13 amino acids. CDR3 bases: TGTGCCACCAAATTCCACGGGGAAGAGACCCAGTACTTC. Residues: CATKFHGEETQYF.

The V gene is TRBV6-2 or TRBV6-3, the J gene TRBJ1-2, with 7 bases that match TRBD1. Germline V lookup: CDR1 MNHEY, CDR2 SVGEGT. Losses at the gene ends were 7 bases for V and 8 bases for J; bases not matched to a gene: 16. The CDR3 has 15 residues. The CDR3 region has the DNA TGTGCCAGCATCCCGGACAGGCCGGAGGGCCCCGGCTACACCTTC. It translates to CASIPDRPEGPGYTF.

This clonotype showed up many times. The rearrangement uses TRBV7-2 and TRBJ2-7; 7 positions match TRBD1. Germline trimming cut 6 bases from V and 2 bases from J; bases unmatched to any gene: 10. CDR3 size: 15 residues. Germline V gives CDR1 SGHTA, CDR2 FQGNSA. In nucleotides, the CDR3 is TGTGCCAGCAGGTCTACCGGGACAGACGCCTACGAGCAGTACTTC. Its translation: CASRSTGTDAYEQYF. The full variable domain, completed using reference TRBV7-2 and TRBJ2-7, is GAGVSQSPSNKVTEKGKDVELRCDPISGHTALYWYRQSLGQGLEFLIYFQGNSAPDKSGLPSDRFSAERTGGSVSTLTIQRTQQEDSAVYLCASRSTGTDAYEQYFGPGTRLTVT.

The V and J genes are TRBV7-9 and TRBJ2-7; D uncertain. The CDR3 loop spans 14 amino acids. In germline, CDR1 is SEHNR, CDR2 FQNEAQ (reference sequence). V was shortened by 5 bases and J by 3 bases, with 14 bases between the two germline ends. This CDR3 is CASSRPGQNYEQYF. CDR3 in DNA: TGTGCCAGCAGCCGTCCGGGTCAGAACTACGAGCAGTACTTC.

V gene TRBV4-2 combines with J gene TRBJ1-6; D is undetermined. CDR1 and CDR2 from the germline V gene are LGHNA and YNFKEQ. The CDR3 is 14 residues long. Deletions cut 0 bases from V and 7 bases from J, with 7 bases between. The CDR3: CASSQDGENSPLHF. The CDR3 nucleotides are TGTGCCAGCAGCCAAGACGGGGAAAATTCACCCCTCCACTTT.

This sequence joins TRBV28 and TRBJ2-7; 9 bases are shared with TRBD1. Looked up from germline, CDR1 is MDHEN and CDR2 is SYDVKM. CDR3 length: 17 residues. V gave up 2 bases and J gave up 0 bases; unmatched junction bases: 8. The CDR3 DNA is TGTGCCAGCAGTTTAGCGCCCGGGACAGGGCACTCCTACGAGCAGTACTTC. Translation: CASSLAPGTGHSYEQYF. The full variable domain, in which reference TRBV28 and TRBJ2-7 provide the parts outside the CDR3, is DVKVTQSSRYLVKRTGEKVFLECVQDMDHENMFWYRQDPGLGLRLIYFSYDVKMKEKGDIPEGYSVSREKKERFSLILESASTNQTSMYLCASSLAPGTGHSYEQYFGPGTRLTVT.

This clonotype is classed as medium-sized. V is TRBV9 and J is TRBJ2-3; D is undetermined. Trimming shortened V by 1 base and J by 3 bases, and 12 bases separated the two germline ends. CDR3 size: 15 residues. Germline V gene sequence: CDR1 SGDLS, CDR2 YYNGEE. The CDR3 loop is CASSVSGTQTDTQYF. The CDR3 nucleotides are TGTGCCAGCAGCGTATCGGGTACACAAACAGATACGCAGTATTTT.

The chain combines TRBV12-3 or TRBV12-4 with TRBJ2-1; the match to TRBD2 covers 11 bases. This CDR3 is built from 15 residues. Losses at the gene ends were 4 bases for V and 8 bases for J; bases not matched to a gene: 7. The CDR3 sequence: CASSWAGTSGYEQFF. DNA of the CDR3: TGTGCCAGCAGTTGGGCGGGGACTAGCGGTTATGAGCAGTTCTTC.

The chain has TRBV3-1 and TRBJ2-2; D uncertain. The CDR3 sequence is 14 residues long. V was clipped by 2 bases and J by 1 base, with 5 bases between them. Looked up from germline, CDR1 is LGHDT and CDR2 is YNNKEL (reference sequence). The CDR3 nucleotides read TGTGCCAGCAGCCAATCAGTGAACACCGGGGAGCTGTTTTTT. Protein sequence: CASSQSVNTGELFF.

This clonotype is medium-sized within its sample. The J gene is TRBJ2-2, the V gene TRBV9, with 11 bases aligning to TRBD2. The CDR3 totals 17 residues. CDR1 is SGDLS and CDR2 is YYNGEE in the germline V gene. Germline trimming cut 3 bases from V and 5 bases from J; bases unmatched to any gene: 9. The CDR3, as DNA: TGTGCCAGCAGCGAGCCTCTAGCGGGGGGTGAAACCGGGGAGCTGTTTTTT. Its translation is CASSEPLAGGETGELFF.

The chain employs TRBV3-1 and TRBJ2-7; TRBD1 matches 8 bases. Germline loops: CDR1 LGHDT, CDR2 YNNKEL (reference sequence). This CDR3 comprises 15 residues. Trimming removed 3 bases from V and 2 bases from J; junction bases left unmatched: 6. The CDR3 coding sequence is TGTGCCAGCAGCCACCCGGGACAGGCGACCTACGAGCAGTACTTC. Its translation: CASSHPGQATYEQYF.

This clonotype has only a few counts. The chain links TRBV7-9 to TRBJ2-7; D remains ambiguous. The CDR3 consists of 16 residues. Trimming pared 4 bases from V and 3 bases from J, leaving 19 bases between. In germline, CDR1 is SEHNR, CDR2 FQNEAQ (reference sequence). This CDR3 reads CASSSGLTGTRYEQYF. The DNA for the CDR3 is TGTGCCAGCAGCTCGGGTTTGACTGGCACCCGCTACGAGCAGTACTTC.

With respect to this clonotype: A junction end diverges from the germline sequence, so it may reflect a read error. The chain recombines TRBV27 with TRBJ1-6, with D possibly matching TRBD1 (6 bases). Germline values: CDR1 MNHEY, CDR2 SMNVEV (reference sequence). The CDR3 totals 13 residues. CDR3 bases: TGTGCCAGCAGCGTTACAGGGAACTCACCCCTACGCTTT. It specifies CASSVTGNSPLRF.

CDR3 nucleotide sequence: TGTGCCAGCAGCCAAGATGGAGCTTTACGTGGAAACACCATATATTTT. Its protein is CASSQDGALRGNTIYF. The chain has TRBV4-2 and TRBJ1-3, with no clear D. Between the trimmed V and J ends, which lost 0 bases and 3 bases, there was a span of 12 bases. Germline CDR1 is LGHNA and CDR2 is YNFKEQ. The CDR3 is 16 residues long.

There are a few counts of this clonotype. The chain uses TRBV12-3 or TRBV12-4 and TRBJ2-7, with 9 bases aligning to TRBD1. V shed 8 bases, J shed 2 bases, and the junction held 4 bases outside the gene matches. The CDR3 spans 13 residues. The CDR3 protein is CASLWTGAYEQYF. CDR3 nucleotide sequence: TGTGCCAGCCTTTGGACAGGGGCCTACGAGCAGTACTTC.

Sample share makes this clonotype medium-sized. This chain links TRBV5-1 with TRBJ1-1; 7 nucleotides agree with TRBD1. The V gene's germline CDR1 is SGHRS and CDR2 YFSETQ. V lost 4 bases and J lost 8; bases outside the gene matches: 5. CDR3 length equals 12 residues. DNA of the CDR3: TGCGCCAGCAGCCAGACAGGGTTGGAAGCTTTCTTT. Translation gives CASSQTGLEAFF.

The chain couples TRBV24-1 to TRBJ2-2; D remains ambiguous. The V and J ends lost 5 bases and 5 bases respectively, with 17 bases between them. CDR1 KGHDR and CDR2 SFDVKD come from the germline V gene. The CDR3 totals 16 residues. The CDR3 region is CATSAIVGVGTGELFF. The CDR3 DNA follows: TGTGCCACCAGTGCCATCGTGGGCGTAGGTACCGGGGAGCTGTTTTTT.

By proportion, this clonotype is large. This sequence joins TRBV24-1 and TRBJ2-5; no clear D. Deletions cut 7 bases from V and 0 bases from J, with 11 bases between. The CDR3 consists of 14 residues. Germline V gene lookup returns CDR1 KGHDR and CDR2 SFDVKD. CDR3 protein: CATSATAYQETQYF. CDR3 DNA sequence: TGTGCCACCAGCGCGACGGCGTACCAAGAGACCCAGTACTTC.

This clonotype was observed a single time. V usage is TRBV7-9 and J usage is TRBJ2-1, with D unresolved. There are 14 residues in the CDR3. CDR1 and CDR2 from the germline V gene are SEHNR and FQNEAQ (reference sequence). V dropped 3 bases and J dropped 5 bases, with 11 bases sitting between them. The CDR3 sequence is CASSFWGLDNEQFF. CDR3 sequence (DNA): TGTGCCAGCAGCTTTTGGGGTTTGGACAATGAGCAGTTCTTC.

This clonotype rates as medium-sized. The rearrangement joins TRBV20-1 to TRBJ2-1; a weak D match, TRBD2 (6 bases). Looked up from germline, CDR1 is DFQATT and CDR2 is SNEGSKA (reference sequence). V was pared by 0 bases and J by 6 bases, with 15 bases between. The CDR3 contains 15 residues. The CDR3 loop reads CSARDTLAGANEQFF. The CDR3 DNA is TGCAGTGCTAGAGACACACTAGCTGGGGCCAATGAGCAGTTCTTC.

The chain combines TRBV12-3 or TRBV12-4 with TRBJ2-3; 11 nucleotides align to TRBD2. This CDR3 region has 15 residues. The V segment lost 6 bases and the J segment 2 bases; nucleotides outside the gene matches: 4. The CDR3 nucleotides read TGTGCCAGCAGGCCGGGACTAGCGGACACAGATACGCAGTATTTT. It yields the protein CASRPGLADTDTQYF.

The CDR3 DNA follows: TGTGCCAGCAGAGACGCGGACAGGGCTGGCGGCTACACCTTC. Translated, it gives CASRDADRAGGYTF. The chain couples TRBV6-2 or TRBV6-3 to TRBJ1-2; TRBD1 agrees at 8 bases. The CDR3 totals 14 residues. Germline CDR1 and CDR2: MNHEY and SVGEGT. Trimming at V came to 6 bases and at J to 8 bases, leaving 11 bases not matched to a gene.